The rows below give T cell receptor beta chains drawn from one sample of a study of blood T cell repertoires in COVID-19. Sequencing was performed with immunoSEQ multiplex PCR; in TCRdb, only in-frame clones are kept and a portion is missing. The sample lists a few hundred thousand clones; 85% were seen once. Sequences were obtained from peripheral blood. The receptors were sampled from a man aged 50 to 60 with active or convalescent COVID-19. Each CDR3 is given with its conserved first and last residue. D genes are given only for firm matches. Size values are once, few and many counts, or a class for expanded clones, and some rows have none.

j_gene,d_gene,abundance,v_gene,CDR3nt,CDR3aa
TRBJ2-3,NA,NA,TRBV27,TGTGCCAGCAGTCTCGGACACATATATACGCAGTATTTT,CASSLGHIYTQYF
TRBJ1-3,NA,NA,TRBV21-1,TGTGCCAGCAGCAAAGTTCTCGGCGGGACAGGTCGAGTTCCTTTGGAAACAAGGGTATATTTT,CASSKVLGGTGRVPLETRVYF
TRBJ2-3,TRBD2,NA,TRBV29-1,TGCAGCGTCCGGCGGGCTAGCGGGGATGATACGCAGTATTTT,CSVRRASGDDTQYF
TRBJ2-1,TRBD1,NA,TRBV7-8,TGTGCCAGCAGCTTAGACAGGGGGCCTTACAATGAGCAGTTCTTC,CASSLDRGPYNEQFF
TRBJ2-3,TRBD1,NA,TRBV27,TGTGCCAGCAGTACCCCCGGCACAGGGGGCAGGGATACGCAGTATTTT,CASSTPGTGGRDTQYF
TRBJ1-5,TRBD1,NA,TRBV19,TGTGCCAGTAGTATCCTTTCAGACAGGGGCAATCAGCCCCAGCATTTT,CASSILSDRGNQPQHF
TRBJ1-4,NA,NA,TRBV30,TGTGCCCTACAGGACATACCGGATGAAAAACTGTTTTTT,CALQDIPDEKLFF
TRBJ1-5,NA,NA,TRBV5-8,TGTGCCAGCAGCTTTGATTCCCGGGGCAATCAGCCCCAGCATTTT,CASSFDSRGNQPQHF
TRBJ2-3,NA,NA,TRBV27,TGTGCCAGCAGTTTTGCAGGCATCAGCACAGATACGCAGTATTTT,CASSFAGISTDTQYF
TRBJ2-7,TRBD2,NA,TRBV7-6,TGTGCCAGCAGTCCCGGGGGGGGCCCGGGCGAGCAGTACTTC,CASSPGGGPGEQYF
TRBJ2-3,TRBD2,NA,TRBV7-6,TGTGCCAGCAGCCAGCGGGGATCCGGGAGAGGCGCAGATACGCAGTATTTT,CASSQRGSGRGADTQYF
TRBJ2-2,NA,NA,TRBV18,TGTGCCAGCTCACCCCCGGGGAACACCGGGGAGCTGTTTTTT,CASSPPGNTGELFF
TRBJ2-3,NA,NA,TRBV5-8,TGTGCCAGCAGCTTGGGCAACGAGGGCCCCACAGATACGCAGTATTTT,CASSLGNEGPTDTQYF
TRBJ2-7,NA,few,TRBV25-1,TGTGCCAGCAGCGGACCCCCGGCAGGGTCCTACGAGCAGTACTTC,CASSGPPAGSYEQYF
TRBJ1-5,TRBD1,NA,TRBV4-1,TGCGCCAGCAGCCTTGCCGGGACAGATAATCAGCCCCAGCATTTT,CASSLAGTDNQPQHF
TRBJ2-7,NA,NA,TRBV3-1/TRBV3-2,TGTGCCAGCAGCACTAGAGCCGGGCCCCTAATGAGGGAGCAGTACTTC,CASSTRAGPLMREQYF
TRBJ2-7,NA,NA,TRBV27,TGTGCCAGCAGTCACCAAGGGGATGTAAGGTACGAGCAGTACTTC,CASSHQGDVRYEQYF
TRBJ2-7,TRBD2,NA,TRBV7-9,TGTGCCAGCGATCGTAGCGGGAGCCCATCCTACGAGCAGTACTTC,CASDRSGSPSYEQYF
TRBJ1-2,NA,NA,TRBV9,TGTGCCAGCAGCGTAGAGGGAGCGTATGGCTACACCTTC,CASSVEGAYGYTF
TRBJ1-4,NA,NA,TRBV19,TGTGCCAGTAGGCCGACCGGGGGGAAACTGTTTTTT,CASRPTGGKLFF
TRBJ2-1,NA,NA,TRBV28,TGTGCCAGCAGTGGGGCCACGGCCCAATCCTACAATGAGCAGTTCTTC,CASSGATAQSYNEQFF
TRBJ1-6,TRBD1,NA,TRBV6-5,TGTGCCAGCAGTCCGGGACAGAGATTCAATTCACCCCTCCACTTT,CASSPGQRFNSPLHF
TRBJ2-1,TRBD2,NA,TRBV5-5,TGTGCCAGCAGCCGCACCCCACTAGCGGAGCCTAATGAGCAGTTCTTC,CASSRTPLAEPNEQFF
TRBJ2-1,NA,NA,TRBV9,TGTGCCAGCAGCGTAGGGGGTAGCGAAAACCGGAGATACAATGAGCAGTTCTTC,CASSVGGSENRRYNEQFF
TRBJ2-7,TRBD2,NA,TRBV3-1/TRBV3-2,TGTGCCAGCAGCCAAGATGTGGCTAGCGGGAGGGTCTACGAGCAGTACTTC,CASSQDVASGRVYEQYF
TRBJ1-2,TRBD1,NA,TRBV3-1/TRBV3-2,TGTGCCAGCAGCCAAGATCTGACAGGGAGATACGGCTACACCTTC,CASSQDLTGRYGYTF
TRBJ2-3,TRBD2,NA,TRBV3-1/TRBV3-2,TGTGCCAGCAGCCAAGAGGCCACTCCGGGACTAGCGGGAGGGGATACGCAGTATTTT,CASSQEATPGLAGGDTQYF
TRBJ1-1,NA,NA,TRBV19,TGTGCCAGTACCTTGACAGTGAACACTGAAGCTTTCTTT,CASTLTVNTEAFF
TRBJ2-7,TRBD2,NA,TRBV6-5,TGTGCCGTAACTAAGCGGGGGTCCTACGAGCAGTACTTC,CAVTKRGSYEQYF
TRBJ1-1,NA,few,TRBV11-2,TGTGCCAGCAGCGTATTGGTCACCCGGGAGGAAGCTTTCTTT,CASSVLVTREEAFF
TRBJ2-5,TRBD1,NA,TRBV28,TGTGCCAGCAGAAGACAGGGGGCGAGTAGAGAGACCCAGTACTTC,CASRRQGASRETQYF
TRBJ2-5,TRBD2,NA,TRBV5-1,TGCGCCAGCAGCTGGCAGGTTAGCGGGAGAGAAGAGACCCAGTACTTC,CASSWQVSGREETQYF
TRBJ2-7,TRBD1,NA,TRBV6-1,TGTGCCAGCAGTGAATTGGAAGGGGGCTTCGGCTACGAGCAGTACTTC,CASSELEGGFGYEQYF